Below are 26 T cell receptor beta chains sequenced from a single sample in a study of T cell repertoires in cytomegalovirus infection. MiXCR, run by TCRdb on the reads, gives a single entry per CDR3 protein. The sample shows approximately 76,000 distinct CDR3 sequences, around 3.5% of them seen only once. Material: PBMCs. Source of these receptors: a human donor in good health (CMV status not recorded). Some clones in this sample may be carry-over from other donors' samples.

The sample holds many counts of this clonotype. This chain's CDR3 is CASSWNRGGVNTEAFF. CDR3 DNA sequence: TGTGCCAGCAGCTGGAACAGGGGGGGGGTGAACACTGAAGCTTTCTTT. The chain recombines TRBV7-9 with TRBJ1-1, with 8 bases matching TRBD1. Per the germline V gene, CDR1 is SEHNR and CDR2 is FQNEAQ (reference sequence). V lost 4 bases to trimming and J lost 0 bases; unmatched junction nucleotides: 7. The CDR3 consists of 16 residues. Full variable domain (rest looked up from reference TRBV7-9 and TRBJ1-1): DTGVSQNPRHKITKRGQNVTFRCDPISEHNRLYWYRQTLGQGPEFLTYFQNEAQLEKSRLLSDRFSAERPKGSFSTLEIQRTEQGDSAMYLCASSWNRGGVNTEAFFGQGTRLTVV.

In its sample, this clonotype was seen many times. V is TRBV6-1 and J is TRBJ1-5, with TRBD1 matching over 7 bases. The trim removed 7 bases at V and 6 bases at J, leaving 9 bases unmatched. Germline lookup yields CDR1 MNHNS and CDR2 SASEGT. The CDR3 loop spans 14 amino acids. Written as DNA, the CDR3 is TGTGCCAGCATTTCTACAGGGGTAGGTCAGCCCCAGCATTTT. Translated, it gives CASISTGVGQPQHF.

This clonotype showed up many times. V gene TRBV28 combines with J gene TRBJ1-3; no reliable D call. In germline, CDR1 is MDHEN, CDR2 SYDVKM. Trimming left V 2 bases short and J 0 bases short, with 14 bases between. There are 17 residues in the CDR3. The DNA for the CDR3 is TGTGCCAGCAGTTTAAGCCGGTCCTTAAGCTCTGGAAACACCATATATTTT. Translation: CASSLSRSLSSGNTIYF.

Many counts were recorded for this clonotype. This chain's CDR3 is CASSTTGAPTDTQYF. CDR3 bases: TGTGCCAGCAGTACTACAGGGGCGCCGACAGATACGCAGTATTTT. V usage is TRBV12-3 or TRBV12-4 and J usage is TRBJ2-3; TRBD1 matches at 7 bases. The V gene end was trimmed by 5 bases and the J gene end by 3 bases; junction bases not matched to a gene: 8. This CDR3 is 15 amino acids long.

At least ten counts were recorded for this clonotype. The chain links TRBV20-1 to TRBJ1-4; D gene unclear. Germline-derived CDR1 and CDR2 are DFQATT and SNEGSKA (reference sequence). Between the trimmed V and J ends, which lost 1 base and 4 bases, there was a span of 7 bases. The CDR3 consists of 13 residues. The CDR3 coding sequence is TGCAGTGCTAGAGGGGCCGGTAATGAAAAACTGTTTTTT. This sequence encodes CSARGAGNEKLFF.

This clonotype was detected ten times or more. The rearrangement links TRBV13 to TRBJ2-7; possible D gene TRBD1, 5 bases. The CDR3 sequence is 14 residues long. In germline, CDR1 is PRHDT, CDR2 FYEKMQ (reference sequence). The V end was cut by 0 bases, the J end by 2 bases, with 8 bases between. Written as DNA, the CDR3 is TGTGCCAGCAGCTTAGGGGACAAAACCTACGAGCAGTACTTC. Protein: CASSLGDKTYEQYF.

This clonotype came up many times. This chain joins TRBV28 and TRBJ2-7; unclear D gene. Trimming pared 4 bases from V and 1 base from J, leaving 17 bases between. Per the germline V gene, CDR1 is MDHEN and CDR2 is SYDVKM. The CDR3 totals 16 residues. CDR3 residues: CASSWGFRLDSYEQYF. The CDR3 nucleotides are TGTGCCAGCAGTTGGGGTTTTCGTTTGGATTCCTACGAGCAGTACTTC.

This clonotype was found many times. The rearrangement uses TRBV27 and TRBJ2-5; D remains ambiguous. The CDR3 is 13 residues long. Germline CDR1 MNHEY, CDR2 SMNVEV (reference sequence). The V end was cut by 7 bases, the J end by 5 bases, with 14 bases between. CDR3 residues: CASTRGPRETQYF. CDR3 bases: TGTGCCAGCACCCGTGGACCCCGGGAGACCCAGTACTTC.

In its sample, this clonotype was seen many times. This chain joins TRBV29-1 and TRBJ2-1, with D perhaps given as TRBD1 or TRBD2 (6 bases each). Trimming removed 3 bases from V and 12 bases from J, with 18 bases in between. Germline V gene lookup returns CDR1 SQVTM and CDR2 ANQGSEA. The CDR3 spans 13 residues. For the CDR3, the DNA is TGCAGCGTTGAGGGAGTAAGGGGGGATGGGCAGTTCTTC. It translates to CSVEGVRGDGQFF.

This clonotype came up many times. The chain recombines TRBV7-2 with TRBJ1-3; possibly TRBD1 for D (5 bases). V was clipped by 1 base and J by 4 bases, with 8 bases between them. In germline, CDR1 is SGHTA, CDR2 FQGNSA. There are 14 residues in the CDR3. The CDR3 region is CASSLGDSGNTIYF. In DNA form, the CDR3 reads TGTGCCAGCAGCTTAGGGGACTCCGGAAACACCATATATTTT. Full variable domain (missing parts from reference TRBV7-2 and TRBJ1-3): GAGVSQSPSNKVTEKGKDVELRCDPISGHTALYWYRQSLGQGLEFLIYFQGNSAPDKSGLPSDRFSAERTGGSVSTLTIQRTQQEDSAVYLCASSLGDSGNTIYFGEGSWLTVV.

The table lists this clonotype with many counts. The chain couples TRBV6-2 or TRBV6-3 to TRBJ1-5; 7 positions agree with TRBD1. Looked up from germline, CDR1 is MNHEY and CDR2 is SVGEGT. This CDR3 contains 15 residues. Trimming at V came to 2 bases and at J to 4 bases, leaving 5 bases not matched to a gene. Written as DNA, the CDR3 is TGTGCCAGCAGTTACCCCCGGACAGGAAATCAGCCCCAGCATTTT. Translating gives CASSYPRTGNQPQHF.

This clonotype appeared many times. The chain has TRBV5-4 and TRBJ1-4, with D perhaps matching TRBD1 (5 bases). V lost 4 bases to trimming and J lost 5 bases, with 6 bases between them. Per the germline V gene, CDR1 is SGHNT and CDR2 is YYREEE (reference sequence). This CDR3 contains 12 residues. The CDR3 nucleotides are TGTGCCAGCAGCGGACAAAATGAAAAACTGTTTTTT. It encodes CASSGQNEKLFF.

Ten or more counts support this clonotype. J is TRBJ1-1 and V is TRBV6-5; D perhaps matches TRBD1 (5 bases). Trimming shortened V by 0 bases and J by 3 bases, and 8 bases separated the two germline ends. The CDR3 is made up of 14 amino acids. Looked up from germline, CDR1 is MNHEY and CDR2 is SVGAGI. Here the CDR3 reads CASSYSRRDTEAFF. DNA for the CDR3: TGTGCCAGCAGTTACTCCCGCAGGGACACTGAAGCTTTCTTT.

This clonotype has just a few counts. This chain uses TRBV12-3 or TRBV12-4 with TRBJ1-2, with 10 bases lining up with TRBD1. V was clipped by 6 bases and J by 11 bases; unmatched bases: 6. The CDR3 spans 12 residues. The CDR3 spells CASSGQGVGYTF. The CDR3 DNA follows: TGTGCCAGCAGCGGACAGGGGGTAGGGTACACCTTC.

This clonotype was seen many times. This chain links TRBV7-9 with TRBJ2-7; D might be TRBD1 (6 bases). This CDR3 has 14 residues. Germline CDR1 reads SEHNR; CDR2 reads FQNEAQ (reference sequence). Trimming removed 1 base at V and 9 bases at J, with 16 bases between. CDR3 nucleotides: TGTGCCAGCAGCTTAGAGGGGGTAGCTACTGTGCAGTACTTC. This translates into CASSLEGVATVQYF.

Ten or more counts support this clonotype. The V and J genes are TRBV28 and TRBJ2-7; D is perhaps TRBD2 (5 bases). The germline gives CDR1 MDHEN, CDR2 SYDVKM. The CDR3 is 15 amino acids. V was cut by 6 bases and J by 3 bases, with 18 bases left in between. This chain's CDR3 is CASSRGQEGVYEQYF. CDR3 DNA sequence: TGTGCCAGCAGCCGGGGTCAAGAGGGAGTCTACGAGCAGTACTTC.

This clonotype was seen repeatedly, ten times or more. This chain connects TRBV30 to TRBJ2-3; no clear D gene. There are 14 residues in the CDR3. Between the trimmed V and J ends, which lost 0 bases and 5 bases, there was a span of 12 bases. Germline-derived CDR1 and CDR2 are GTSNPN and SVGIG (reference sequence). CDR3 sequence (DNA): TGTGCCTGGAGTGTAGTGCGGTTTGGAGATACGCAGTATTTT. Translated, it gives CAWSVVRFGDTQYF.

This clonotype was found many times. The gene calls are TRBV12-3 or TRBV12-4 and TRBJ2-7; 7 bases are shared with TRBD1. V was clipped by 6 bases and J by 3 bases; unmatched bases: 14. The CDR3 extends over 16 amino acids. The CDR3 spells CASRISTGPRSYEQYF. DNA of the CDR3: TGTGCCAGCAGAATATCGACAGGGCCGAGAAGCTACGAGCAGTACTTC.

This clonotype was counted many times. The rearrangement uses TRBV7-8 and TRBJ1-5; perhaps TRBD1 as D (5 bases). V was shortened by 2 bases and J by 4 bases, with 12 bases between the two germline ends. Germline CDR1 SGHVS, CDR2 FQNEAQ. CDR3 length equals 15 residues. Here the CDR3 reads CASSLSRVANQPQHF. CDR3 bases: TGTGCCAGCAGCTTAAGCAGGGTTGCAAATCAGCCCCAGCATTTT.

This clonotype was counted at least ten times. This chain joins TRBV27 and TRBJ2-5, with D perhaps matching TRBD2 (5 bases). The CDR3 is 13 residues long. Germline CDR1 reads MNHEY; CDR2 reads SMNVEV (reference sequence). Trimming pared 8 bases from V and 1 base from J, leaving 11 bases between. The CDR3 loop is CASCRAGQETQYF. The CDR3 nucleotides are TGTGCCAGCTGCCGGGCGGGCCAAGAGACCCAGTACTTC.

This clonotype was seen ten or more times. This chain uses TRBV5-1 with TRBJ2-7; D remains ambiguous. V was trimmed by 1 base and J by 2 bases, leaving 4 bases between them. The CDR3 spans 12 residues. CDR1 is SGHRS, CDR2 YFSETQ, per germline. The CDR3 sequence is CASSLSTYEQYF. The CDR3 DNA reads as TGCGCCAGCAGCTTGTCCACCTACGAGCAGTACTTC.

This clonotype has ten or more counts. The chain employs TRBV6-1 and TRBJ1-5; D possibly corresponds to TRBD1 (6 bases). The CDR3 sequence is 16 residues long. Germline values: CDR1 MNHNS, CDR2 SASEGT. V was shortened by 4 bases and J by 5 bases, with 18 bases between the two germline ends. DNA of the CDR3: TGTGCCAGCAGTGTTTTCGGGACACGCGATCATCAGCCCCAGCATTTT. Amino acid sequence: CASSVFGTRDHQPQHF.

This clonotype was found many times. The V gene is TRBV10-3, the J gene TRBJ2-4; D unresolved. The germline V and J ends were trimmed by 6 bases and 9 bases, with 12 bases remaining between them. The CDR3 loop spans 12 amino acids. Per the germline V gene, CDR1 is ENHRY and CDR2 is SYGVKD. The CDR3 here is CAISGPGGIQYF. In nucleotides, the CDR3 is TGTGCCATCAGCGGACCAGGCGGCATTCAGTACTTC.

This clonotype was observed at least ten times. The genes are TRBV7-9 and TRBJ2-3; D is perhaps TRBD1 (5 bases). CDR3 size: 15 residues. CDR1 and CDR2 (germline): SEHNR, FQNEAQ (reference sequence). V was clipped by 5 bases and J by 2 bases, with 14 bases between them. The chain's CDR3 is CASSPRTKDTDTQYF. The CDR3, as DNA: TGTGCCAGCAGCCCCCGGACAAAGGACACAGATACGCAGTATTTT. The full variable domain, its missing parts supplied by reference TRBV7-9 and TRBJ2-3, is DTGVSQNPRHKITKRGQNVTFRCDPISEHNRLYWYRQTLGQGPEFLTYFQNEAQLEKSRLLSDRFSAERPKGSFSTLEIQRTEQGDSAMYLCASSPRTKDTDTQYFGPGTRLTVL.

This clonotype was recorded many times. The chain uses TRBV20-1 and TRBJ1-5, with unresolved D. The CDR3 has 12 residues. With 0 bases removed from V and 4 bases from J, the gap between germline ends came to 4 bases. The germline V gene has CDR1 DFQATT and CDR2 SNEGSKA (reference sequence). The CDR3 spells CSARDGNQPQHF. DNA for the CDR3: TGCAGTGCTAGAGACGGTAATCAGCCCCAGCATTTT.

In this sample, this clonotype turned up many times. This chain uses TRBV6-5 with TRBJ1-1; the match to TRBD1 covers 7 bases. Per germline, CDR1 MNHEY and CDR2 SVGAGI. The CDR3 has 14 residues. The V segment lost 5 bases and the J segment 1 base; nucleotides outside the gene matches: 4. CDR3 region: CASSTTGPNTEAFF. CDR3 coding DNA: TGTGCCAGCAGTACGACAGGGCCGAACACTGAAGCTTTCTTT.